The rows below give T cell receptor beta chains drawn from one sample of a study of regulatory T cells in long-lasting Graves disease. TCRdb used MiXCR to reprocess the multiplex PCR reads, holding one entry per CDR3 protein. The sample has 400,000 to 500,000 distinct CDR3 sequences, about 20% seen once. The source material was peripheral blood mononuclear cells (PBMCs), sampled when the disease was refractory, from a patient treated with antithyroid drugs. All receptors come from a female donor with Graves disease. The CDR3 runs from the conserved cysteine through the conserved F or W. D genes are given only for firm matches. Size values are once, few and many counts, or a class for expanded clones, and some rows have none.

clone size	V gene	CDR3 length	J gene	D gene	CDR3 protein	CDR3 DNA
many	TRBV2	15	TRBJ1-2	TRBD1	CASSEGGDRIRGYTF	TGTGCCAGCAGTGAAGGAGGGGACAGGATCCGCGGCTACACCTTC
many	TRBV2	18	TRBJ2-7	-	CASSVARTTRVAGHEQYF	TGTGCCAGCAGTGTAGCCCGCACCACCCGTGTGGCGGGGCACGAGCAGTACTTC
-	TRBV3-1	15	TRBJ2-3	TRBD1	CASSHKQGVTDTQYF	TGTGCCAGCAGCCACAAGCAGGGGGTGACAGATACGCAGTATTTT
many	TRBV28	15	TRBJ1-5	-	CASSSYKLGNQPQHF	TGTGCCAGCAGTTCCTACAAGTTGGGCAATCAGCCCCAGCATTTT
many	TRBV28	12	TRBJ1-1	-	CASSGRAREAFF	TGTGCCAGCAGTGGCAGGGCCCGTGAAGCTTTCTTT
many	TRBV6-2/TRBV6-3	14	TRBJ2-5	TRBD2	CASSYRGGKETQYF	TGTGCCAGCAGTTACCGCGGGGGGAAAGAGACCCAGTACTTC
many	TRBV2	14	TRBJ2-7	-	CASSGEGTGYEQYF	TGTGCCAGCAGTGGGGAAGGTACCGGCTACGAGCAGTACTTC
-	TRBV12-3/TRBV12-4	15	TRBJ1-1	-	CASSLGGRQGTEAFF	TGTGCCAGCAGTTTAGGAGGGCGCCAGGGCACTGAAGCTTTCTTT
many	TRBV20-1	13	TRBJ1-2	-	CSASEPTNYGYTF	TGCAGTGCTAGTGAACCCACTAACTATGGCTACACCTTC
many	TRBV12-3/TRBV12-4	15	TRBJ2-2	-	CASRNSAELGGELFF	TGTGCCAGCAGAAATTCGGCGGAACTGGGCGGGGAGCTGTTTTTT
once	TRBV7-9	14	TRBJ2-7	-	CASSMAGPRGEQYF	TGTGCCAGCTCCATGGCGGGACCCCGGGGCGAGCAGTACTTC
-	TRBV13	12	TRBJ1-1	-	CASSAQGQGAFF	TGTGCCAGCAGCGCACAGGGTCAGGGCGCTTTCTTT
many	TRBV7-9	14	TRBJ2-7	TRBD2	CASSRTSGTYEQYF	TGTGCCAGCAGCAGGACTAGCGGTACCTACGAGCAGTACTTC
many	TRBV11-2	11	TRBJ2-5	-	CASNKGETQYF	TGTGCCAGCAATAAAGGGGAGACCCAGTACTTC
few	TRBV13	15	TRBJ1-6	-	CASSKDPGANSPLHF	TGTGCCAGCAGCAAAGACCCCGGAGCAAATTCACCCCTCCACTTT
many	TRBV2	14	TRBJ2-5	TRBD2	CASISGGAWETQYF	TGTGCCAGCATTAGCGGGGGGGCCTGGGAGACCCAGTACTTC
few	TRBV6-2/TRBV6-3	14	TRBJ1-5	TRBD1	CASTGDRDNQPQHF	TGTGCCAGCACGGGGGACAGAGACAATCAGCCCCAGCATTTT
-	TRBV6-5	14	TRBJ2-7	-	CASSYAIYTHEQYF	TGTGCCAGCAGTTACGCTATATATACCCACGAGCAGTACTTC
-	TRBV29-1	13	TRBJ2-4	-	CSVADSAGGIQYF	TGCAGCGTCGCGGACAGCGCAGGTGGCATTCAGTACTTC
many	TRBV6-1	15	TRBJ1-6	-	CASSEGWRDSSPLHF	TGTGCCAGCAGTGAAGGGTGGCGGGATTCGTCACCCCTCCACTTT
many	TRBV6-5	14	TRBJ1-1	-	CASSYRQKNTEAFF	TGTGCCAGCAGTTACCGGCAGAAGAACACTGAAGCTTTCTTT
-	TRBV7-9	12	TRBJ2-7	-	CASSPIEGEQYF	TGTGCCAGCAGTCCCATCGAGGGCGAGCAGTACTTC
many	TRBV12-3/TRBV12-4	14	TRBJ2-7	-	CASSTTDRPYEQYF	TGTGCCAGCAGTACGACGGACCGGCCCTACGAGCAGTACTTC
few	TRBV20-1	13	TRBJ1-1	-	CSADGTLNTEAFF	TGCAGTGCAGACGGGACGTTGAACACTGAAGCTTTCTTT
-	TRBV12-3/TRBV12-4	17	TRBJ2-5	-	CASSFQGGRGDQETQYF	TGTGCCAGCAGTTTTCAAGGCGGGCGGGGCGACCAAGAGACCCAGTACTTC
-	TRBV4-2	18	TRBJ2-2	-	CASSLAPTQRARTGELFF	TGTGCCAGCAGCCTCGCCCCCACCCAAAGGGCACGGACCGGGGAGCTGTTTTTT
-	TRBV5-4	17	TRBJ1-2	TRBD1	CASSPLGTGNGTHGYTF	TGTGCCAGCAGCCCCCTCGGGACAGGGAACGGAACTCATGGCTACACCTTC